This T cell receptor beta chain was retrieved from a study of blood T cell repertoires in COVID-19. About the study: The United States, Italy and Spain were the sources of the acute and convalescent COVID-19 samples. Nucleic acid was either cDNA or gDNA, and it came from T cells, B-cell-depleted T cells, or PBMCs.

The V gene end was trimmed by 6 bases and the J gene end by 5 bases; junction bases not matched to a gene: 9. The CDR3 is made up of 15 amino acids. The germline V gene has CDR1 KGHSH and CDR2 LQKENI. Authors' analysis steps: How many nucleated cells were present was estimated from reference gene primer amplification. The repertoire was sequenced with immunoSEQ multiplex PCR; TCRdb's copy has only in-frame clones and lacks some. For V, J and clone size, that table is used; D and trimming come from the DNA. The sample holds 200,000 to 250,000 clones, around 81% seen once. The chain is built from TRBV18 and TRBJ2-3; 9 positions match TRBD1. The sequencing input was peripheral blood. The sequence was obtained from a woman in her 70s with acute or convalescent COVID-19. The CDR3 protein is CASSPGRTGVDTQYF. The CDR3 nucleotides read TGTGCCAGCTCTCCCGGCAGGACAGGGGTAGATACGCAGTATTTT.